The TCR beta chain under discussion was sequenced for a study of blood T cell repertoires in COVID-19. Overall study: PBMCs, B-cell-depleted T cells, or T cells provided the cDNA or gDNA that made up the material.

Germline CDR1 and CDR2: ENHRY and SYGVKD. V lost 3 bases and J lost 2, with 10 bases in between. CDR3 length: 14 residues. Data came from immunoSEQ multiplex PCR; TCRdb stores just in-frame clones and leaves some out. The sample carries about 30,000 clones, more than 75% recorded once. The chain carries TRBV10-3 and TRBJ1-2; no firm D call. The sample consisted of peripheral blood. This TCR derives from a man at least 80 years old with acute or convalescent COVID-19. This chain's CDR3 is CAISEKSENYGYTF. The CDR3 region has the DNA TGTGCCATCAGTGAAAAATCGGAGAACTATGGCTACACCTTC.